A few counts support the clone carrying this TCR beta chain. No antigen is known for it. Trimming took 5 bases from V and 3 from J; bases not matched to a gene: 7. The CDR3 extends over 15 amino acids. Germline loops: CDR1 SGHAT, CDR2 FQNNGV. This sample is drawn from a study of T cell responses to AZD1222 COVID-19 vaccine. The study, taken as a whole, reports: Donors were mostly white British, more females; clonal diversity possibly underestimated.

Repertoires were generated with immunoSEQ multiplex PCR, while TCRdb's copy carries only in-frame clones and drops some. The sample lists 100,000 to 150,000 clones; around 80% were seen once. The rearrangement uses TRBV11-2 and TRBJ1-1; 9 bases map to TRBD1. The receptor comes from an adult who received the AZD1222 COVID-19 vaccine. This specimen was peripheral blood, taken 28 days after the second AZD1222 dose. The CDR3 region has the DNA TGTGCCAGCAGCCGGGGACAGGGTGGTGACACTGAAGCTTTCTTT. Its translation: CASSRGQGGDTEAFF. The full variable domain, its missing parts supplied by reference TRBV11-2 and TRBJ1-1, is EAGVAQSPRYKIIEKRQSVAFWCNPISGHATLYWYQQILGQGPKLLIQFQNNGVVDDSQLPKDRFSAERLKGVDSTLKIQPAKLEDSAVYLCASSRGQGGDTEAFFGQGTRLTVV.